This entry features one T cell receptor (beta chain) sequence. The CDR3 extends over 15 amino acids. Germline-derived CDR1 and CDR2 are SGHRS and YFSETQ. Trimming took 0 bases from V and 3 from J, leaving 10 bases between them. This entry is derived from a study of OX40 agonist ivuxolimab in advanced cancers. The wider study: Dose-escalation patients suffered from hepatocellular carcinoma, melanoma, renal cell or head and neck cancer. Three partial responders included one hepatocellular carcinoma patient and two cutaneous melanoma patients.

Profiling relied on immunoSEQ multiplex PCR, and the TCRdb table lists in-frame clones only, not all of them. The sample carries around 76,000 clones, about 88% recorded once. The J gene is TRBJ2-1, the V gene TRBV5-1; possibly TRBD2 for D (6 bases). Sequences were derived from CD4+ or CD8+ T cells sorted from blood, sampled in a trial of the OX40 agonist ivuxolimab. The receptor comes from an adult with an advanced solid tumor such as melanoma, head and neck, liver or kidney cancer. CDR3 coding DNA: TGCGCCAGCAGCTTGGCGGGAGAAGGCTACAATGAGCAGTTCTTC. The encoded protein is CASSLAGEGYNEQFF.